The next 28 T cell receptor beta chains were all read from a single sample in a study of CD8+ T cells in alopecia areata. The authors extracted RNA and reverse transcribed it into cDNA as the sequencing template. This table comes from immunoSEQ multiplex PCR, and its TCRdb copy is limited to in-frame clones, with some not included. The sample contains around 140,000 clones, approximately 49% of which appear only once. Source: CD8+ T cells sorted from blood, taken at week 0. These receptor sequences come from a human donor with alopecia areata.

The chain is built from TRBV5-1 and TRBJ2-7; D is perhaps TRBD1 or TRBD2 (5 bases each). V was trimmed by 4 bases and J by 4 bases, leaving 12 bases between them. This CDR3 has 13 residues. Germline loops: CDR1 SGHRS, CDR2 YFSETQ. The CDR3 reads CASSQGRGYEQYF. The DNA for the CDR3 is TGCGCCAGCAGCCAGGGACGCGGATACGAGCAGTACTTC.

In its sample, this clone was seen once. The chain combines TRBV4-1 with TRBJ1-1, with 7 nucleotides matching TRBD1. The CDR3 contains 15 residues. V was pared by 3 bases and J by 1 base, with 5 bases of the junction left unmatched. Germline V CDR1 and CDR2: MGHRA, YSYEKL. DNA for the CDR3: TGCGCCAGCAGCCAGCGACAGGGCGGGAACACTGAAGCTTTCTTT. Its protein product is CASSQRQGGNTEAFF.

The rearrangement links TRBV27 to TRBJ2-1; 12 nucleotides line up with TRBD2. Unmatched junction bases numbered 8, after V lost 7 bases and J lost 7 bases. This CDR3 is 15 amino acids long. CDR1 is MNHEY, CDR2 SMNVEV, per germline (reference sequence). The CDR3 here is CASNPRTSGVNEQFF. CDR3 DNA sequence: TGTGCCAGCAACCCCAGGACTAGCGGGGTAAATGAGCAGTTCTTC.

This clone was observed a few times. The chain employs TRBV4-2 and TRBJ1-6; D perhaps matches TRBD1 (5 bases). The CDR3 is 15 amino acids. V lost 0 bases and J 10 bases, leaving 13 bases between the germline ends. Germline loops: CDR1 LGHNA, CDR2 YNFKEQ. CDR3 nucleotide sequence: TGTGCCAGCAGCCAAGATTGGGGCCTTGGGTCACCCCTCCACTTT. Translating gives CASSQDWGLGSPLHF.

The chain carries TRBV9 and TRBJ2-7; the D gene is possibly TRBD2 (5 bases). The germline V and J ends were trimmed by 4 bases and 4 bases, with 15 bases remaining between them. Germline V CDR1 and CDR2: SGDLS, YYNGEE. The CDR3 has 14 amino acids. The CDR3 bases are TGTGCCAGCAGCCCCAGAGGAAGAGGGTACGAGCAGTACTTC. Translated: CASSPRGRGYEQYF.

J is TRBJ2-5 and V is TRBV6-5, with 7 bases matching TRBD2. The V and J ends lost 5 bases and 5 bases, in that order; junction bases with no gene match: 11. Germline V gives CDR1 MNHEY, CDR2 SVGAGI. The CDR3 contains 15 residues. The DNA for the CDR3 is TGTGCCAGCAGTCCGGGACCCTCCGGGGGGGAGACCCAGTACTTC. Amino acids: CASSPGPSGGETQYF.

The chain joins TRBV4-3 to TRBJ2-7; 8 bases are a match to TRBD1. The CDR3 spans 15 residues. The germline gives CDR1 LGHNA, CDR2 YSLEER. V dropped 2 bases and J dropped 3; count of bases not matched to a gene: 6. The CDR3 loop is CASSQYRGSNYEQYF. CDR3 coding DNA: TGCGCCAGCAGCCAATACAGGGGGAGTAACTACGAGCAGTACTTC.

A few counts support this clone. The chain combines TRBV7-9 with TRBJ2-7; 7 bases align to TRBD2. Germline CDR1 SEHNR, CDR2 FQNEAQ (reference sequence). The ends lost 0 bases at V and 2 bases at J; junction bases unmatched: 7. The CDR3 is 16 amino acids. The CDR3 region is CASSLANGRGAYEQYF. CDR3 nucleotide sequence: TGTGCCAGCAGCTTAGCGAACGGCCGGGGGGCCTACGAGCAGTACTTC.

This clone was counted once. This chain uses TRBV9 with TRBJ2-7, with D tentatively TRBD1 or TRBD2 (5 bases each). CDR1 is SGDLS and CDR2 is YYNGEE in the germline V gene. The CDR3 extends over 15 amino acids. V lost 3 bases to trimming and J lost 0 bases, with 13 bases between them. CDR3 amino acids: CASSAGTDSSYEQYF. CDR3 nucleotides: TGTGCCAGCAGCGCCGGGACCGATAGCTCCTACGAGCAGTACTTC.

The chain uses TRBV27 and TRBJ1-6; D gene uncertain. Trimming took 6 bases from V and 7 from J, leaving 13 bases between them. This CDR3 has 14 amino acids. Germline lookup yields CDR1 MNHEY and CDR2 SMNVEV (reference sequence). CDR3 bases: TGTGCCAGCAGCCGTCACGAACTGAATTCACCCCTCCACTTT. It yields the protein CASSRHELNSPLHF.

The chain employs TRBV2 and TRBJ2-1, with TRBD2 matching 13 bases. This CDR3 is 15 amino acids long. In germline, CDR1 is SNHLY, CDR2 FYNNEI. J lost 5 bases, V lost 6 bases, and 4 bases had no gene match. The DNA for the CDR3 is TGTGCCAGCAGACTAGCGGGGGGGATCAACAATGAGCAGTTCTTC. Its protein product is CASRLAGGINNEQFF.

The gene calls are TRBV4-1 and TRBJ2-7; D ambiguous. The length of the CDR3 is 15 residues. Germline V lookup: CDR1 MGHRA, CDR2 YSYEKL. Trimming pared 2 bases from V and 0 bases from J, leaving 11 bases between. CDR3 coding DNA: TGCGCCAGCAGCCAACGGGCGGTCACCTCCTACGAGCAGTACTTC. Its translation: CASSQRAVTSYEQYF.

The rearrangement links TRBV9 to TRBJ2-7; 8 nucleotides agree with TRBD2. The germline V gene has CDR1 SGDLS and CDR2 YYNGEE. The CDR3 extends over 14 amino acids. The V and J ends lost 0 bases and 6 bases, in that order; junction bases with no gene match: 5. The CDR3 spells CASSVGLAGGEQYF. The DNA for the CDR3 is TGTGCCAGCAGCGTAGGCCTAGCGGGCGGCGAGCAGTACTTC.

This clone appeared a single time. This sequence joins TRBV27 and TRBJ1-6, with D possibly TRBD1 on 6 matching bases. V lost 3 bases, J lost 6 bases, and 9 bases lay in between. This CDR3 has 14 amino acids. The germline V gene encodes CDR1 MNHEY and CDR2 SMNVEV (reference sequence). CDR3 sequence reads: CASSLARGNSPLHF. In DNA form, the CDR3 reads TGTGCCAGCAGTTTGGCCAGGGGTAATTCACCCCTCCACTTT.

The count of this clone is one. V gene TRBV30 combines with J gene TRBJ1-5; the D gene is possibly TRBD1 (6 bases). Germline CDR1 is GTSNPN and CDR2 is SVGIG (reference sequence). Trimming pared 5 bases from V and 2 bases from J, leaving 19 bases between. The CDR3 covers 16 residues. CDR3 nucleotide sequence: TGTGCCTGGGGCCCCCGAGGGGGACGAGGCAATCAGCCCCAGCATTTT. Protein sequence: CAWGPRGGRGNQPQHF.

The rearrangement joins TRBV7-2 to TRBJ2-7, with D unresolved. There are 12 residues in the CDR3. From germline, CDR1 is SGHTA and CDR2 FQGNSA. This CDR3 reads CVPGPDSYEQYF. Here the CDR3 DNA reads TGTGTCCCAGGTCCCGACTCCTACGAGCAGTACTTC.

DNA for the CDR3: TGTGCCAGCAGCGGCACTAGCGGGGGCTACGAGCAGTACTTC. Its protein product is CASSGTSGGYEQYF. This rearrangement joins TRBV2 to TRBJ2-7; TRBD2 matches at 11 bases. V was pared by 6 bases and J by 3 bases, with 4 bases of the junction left unmatched. CDR1 is SNHLY, CDR2 FYNNEI, per germline. The CDR3 runs to 14 residues.

The chain links TRBV5-4 to TRBJ2-7, with TRBD1 as a possible D gene (6 bases). V lost 1 base and J lost 1, with 9 bases in between. The CDR3 is made up of 14 amino acids. The V gene's germline CDR1 is SGHNT and CDR2 YYREEE (reference sequence). The CDR3 region has the DNA TGTGCCAGCAGCTTGTGGACAGAATCCTACGAGCAGTACTTC. It encodes CASSLWTESYEQYF.

The rearrangement uses TRBV6-1 and TRBJ2-7; D may be TRBD1 (7 bases). Germline values: CDR1 MNHNS, CDR2 SASEGT. This CDR3 is 14 amino acids long. V lost 2 bases and J lost 5, with 13 bases in between. The CDR3 bases are TGTGCCAGCAGTGAAATTCAGGGGGGAAACGAGCAGTACTTC. It translates to CASSEIQGGNEQYF.

This clone occurred a few times. The chain couples TRBV5-1 to TRBJ1-1, with D hard to call. Germline values: CDR1 SGHRS, CDR2 YFSETQ. The CDR3 extends over 14 amino acids. Trimming took 2 bases from V and 6 from J, leaving 14 bases between them. The CDR3 nucleotides read TGCGCCAGCAGCTTAAGCACCGGGCTGCCTGAAGCTTTCTTT. Its protein product is CASSLSTGLPEAFF. The full variable domain, completed using reference TRBV5-1 and TRBJ1-1, is KAGVTQTPRYLIKTRGQQVTLSCSPISGHRSVSWYQQTPGQGLQFLFEYFSETQRNKGNFPGRFSGRQFSNSRSEMNVSTLELGDSALYLCASSLSTGLPEAFFGQGTRLTVV.

This clone appeared a few times. CDR3 DNA: TGTGCCTGGACAGGATGGGGGAATGAGCAGTTCTTC. Translation gives CAWTGWGNEQFF. The chain has TRBV30 and TRBJ2-1; D possibly uses TRBD1 or TRBD2 (5 bases each). The CDR3 is 12 amino acids. V lost 4 bases and J 7 bases, leaving 11 bases between the germline ends. The germline CDR1 and CDR2 sequences are GTSNPN and SVGIG (reference sequence).

This clone came up a few times. This chain connects TRBV27 to TRBJ1-1; D is unresolved. V was clipped by 3 bases and J by 3 bases, with 8 bases between them. CDR1 and CDR2 from the germline V gene are MNHEY and SMNVEV (reference sequence). This CDR3 region has 13 residues. CDR3 nucleotide sequence: TGTGCCAGCAGTTTGGCGGCCCACACTGAAGCTTTCTTT. This codes for CASSLAAHTEAFF.

This chain connects TRBV30 to TRBJ2-7, with D uncertain. The CDR3 length is 11 residues. Germline V gives CDR1 GTSNPN, CDR2 SVGIG (reference sequence). Trimming stripped 0 bases from V and 7 bases from J, with 7 bases between. CDR3 sequence (DNA): TGTGCCTGGAGTGTAGGGATGGAGCAGTACTTC. Amino acids: CAWSVGMEQYF.

CDR3 nucleotide sequence: TGCGCCAGCAGCCAAGAGGGAACAGACCTCTATGGCTACACCTTC. This gives the protein CASSQEGTDLYGYTF. The chain links TRBV4-1 to TRBJ1-2; D remains ambiguous. The CDR3 covers 15 residues. Trimming took 0 bases from V and 4 from J, leaving 12 bases between them. From germline, CDR1 is MGHRA and CDR2 YSYEKL.

This chain connects TRBV27 to TRBJ1-2; 8 bases line up with TRBD1. There are 13 residues in the CDR3. Germline V gene data show CDR1 as MNHEY and CDR2 as SMNVEV (reference sequence). V gave up 4 bases and J gave up 5 bases; unmatched junction bases: 3. CDR3 DNA sequence: TGTGCCAGCAGTTCTCAGGGGGCTTATGGCTACACCTTC. Protein sequence: CASSSQGAYGYTF.

This sequence joins TRBV6-5 and TRBJ1-1; no definite D call. Trimming cost V 2 bases and J 8 bases, with 9 bases left between them. Germline-derived CDR1 and CDR2 are MNHEY and SVGAGI. The CDR3 sequence is 12 residues long. The DNA of the CDR3 is TGTGCCAGCAGTTACGGGAACCAAGAAGCTTTCTTT. It translates to CASSYGNQEAFF.

This clone has only a few counts. The V gene is TRBV5-1, the J gene TRBJ1-2; D gene unclear. The CDR3 is 13 amino acids. Trimming took off 0 bases at V and 4 bases at J, with 7 bases between the two ends. CDR1 is SGHRS and CDR2 is YFSETQ in the germline V gene. DNA of the CDR3: TGCGCCAGCAGCTTGGAGTGGAGCTATGGCTACACCTTC. Encoded protein: CASSLEWSYGYTF.

V usage is TRBV7-3 and J usage is TRBJ2-5; 8 nucleotides line up with TRBD2. There are 14 residues in the CDR3. Trimming took 8 bases from V and 2 from J; bases not matched to a gene: 7. Germline CDR1 reads SGHTA; CDR2 reads FQGTGA. CDR3 region: CASSARGGQETQYF. The CDR3 DNA is TGTGCCAGCTCCGCCCGGGGGGGACAAGAGACCCAGTACTTC. Based on the CDR3 plus reference TRBV7-3 and TRBJ2-5, the full variable domain is GAGVSQTPSNKVTEKGKYVELRCDPISGHTALYWYRQSLGQGPEFLIYFQGTGAADDSGLPNDRFFAVRPEGSVSTLKIQRTERGDSAVYLCASSARGGQETQYFGPGTRLLVL.